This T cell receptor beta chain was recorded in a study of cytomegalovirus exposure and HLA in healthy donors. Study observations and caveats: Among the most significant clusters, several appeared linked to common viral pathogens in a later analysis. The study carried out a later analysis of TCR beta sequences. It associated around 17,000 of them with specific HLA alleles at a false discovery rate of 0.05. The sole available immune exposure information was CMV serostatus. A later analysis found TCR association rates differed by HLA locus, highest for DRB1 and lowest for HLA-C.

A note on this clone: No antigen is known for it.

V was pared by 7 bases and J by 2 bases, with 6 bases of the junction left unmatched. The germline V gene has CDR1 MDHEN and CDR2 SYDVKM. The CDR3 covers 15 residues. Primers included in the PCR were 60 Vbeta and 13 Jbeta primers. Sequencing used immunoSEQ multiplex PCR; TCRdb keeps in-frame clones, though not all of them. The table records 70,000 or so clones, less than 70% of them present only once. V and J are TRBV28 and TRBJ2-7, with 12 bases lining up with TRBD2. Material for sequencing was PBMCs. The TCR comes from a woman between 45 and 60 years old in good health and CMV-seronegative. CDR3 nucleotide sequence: TGTGCCAGCACCTACCGACTAGCGGGGGCCTACGAGCAGTACTTC. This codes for CASTYRLAGAYEQYF.